The 2 T cell receptor beta chains below were found in one sample sequenced in a study of OX40 agonist ivuxolimab in advanced cancers. Here immunoSEQ multiplex PCR was the method, and the copy in TCRdb shows in-frame clones only, minus some. This sample has 100,000 to 110,000 clones, with approximately 90% found just once. The material was CD4+ or CD8+ T cells sorted from blood, obtained in a trial of the OX40 agonist ivuxolimab. The receptor source for this set is an adult with an advanced solid tumor such as melanoma, head and neck, liver or kidney cancer.

The chain links TRBV27 to TRBJ2-2; D is ambiguous. The CDR3 totals 15 residues. The germline V gene encodes CDR1 MNHEY and CDR2 SMNVEV (reference sequence). Between the trimmed V and J ends, which lost 4 bases and 0 bases, there was a span of 9 bases. CDR3 sequence: CASSSTPTNTGELFF. The CDR3, as DNA: TGTGCCAGCAGTTCTACGCCTACGAACACCGGGGAGCTGTTTTTT.

The V call is TRBV19, the J call TRBJ1-2; D remains ambiguous. Trimming left V 8 bases short and J 1 base short, with 11 bases between. Per the germline V gene, CDR1 is LNHDA and CDR2 is SQIVND (reference sequence). The CDR3 covers 13 residues. The CDR3 reads CASSTENNYGYTF. The DNA for the CDR3 is TGTGCCAGTTCGACCGAGAATAACTATGGCTACACCTTC.